This T cell receptor beta chain was observed in a study of regulatory T cells in long-lasting Graves disease. Time point noted: newly diagnosed GD, antithyroid drugs for less than 3 months. The TCR library used RNA extracted from PBMCs. This clonotype was detected a few times. Construction of TCR beta libraries relied on iRepertoire HTBI primers and on Arm-PCR targeting CDR3 regions. TCRdb analysed the multiplex PCR reads with MiXCR anew, one entry per CDR3 protein. The sample shows over 500,000 distinct CDR3 sequences, roughly a sixth of them seen only once. The V and J ends lost 6 bases and 1 base respectively, with 20 bases between them. The CDR3 spans 16 residues. Germline loops: CDR1 SQVTM, CDR2 ANQGSEA. The sample also formed part of further work on T cells in Graves' hyperthyroidism and ophthalmopathy.

The TCR sequence derives from a man between 18 and 35 years old with Graves disease. This rearrangement joins TRBV29-1 to TRBJ2-3, with D perhaps matching TRBD2 (6 bases). This specimen was peripheral blood mononuclear cells (PBMCs), taken at new diagnosis, from a patient treated with antithyroid drugs. CDR3 nucleotide sequence: TGCAGCGTCCCCATTTTTGGCGGGACGGGCACAGATACGCAGTATTTT. Its protein is CSVPIFGGTGTDTQYF.